Below are 25 T cell receptor beta chains sequenced from a single sample in a study of blood T cell repertoires in COVID-19. The assay was immunoSEQ multiplex PCR, and TCRdb's table has in-frame clones only and misses some. The repertoire holds about 190,000 clones, with more than 60% as singletons. Sequenced input: peripheral blood. These receptors were obtained from a man aged 45-65 years who had recovered from COVID-19.

This clone has only one observation. The chain joins TRBV1 to TRBJ1-2. TRBV1 is a pseudogene locus. The CDR3 is made up of 16 amino acids. The CDR3 sequence: CTSSQEQGRGDYGYTF. CDR3 sequence (DNA): TGCACCAGCAGCCAAGAGCAGGGCCGCGGGGACTATGGCTACACCTTC.

This chain joins TRBV6-5 and TRBJ2-5, with 7 nucleotides matching TRBD2. CDR3 length: 13 amino acids. J was trimmed by 4 bases and V by 5 bases; bases with no gene match: 4. Germline loops: CDR1 MNHEY, CDR2 SVGAGI. The CDR3 DNA follows: TGTGCCAGCAGTCGGGGCGGGGGAGAGACCCAGTACTTC. Translation: CASSRGGGETQYF.

This sequence joins TRBV13 and TRBJ2-5, with 9 bases identical to TRBD2. This CDR3 comprises 13 residues. CDR1 PRHDT and CDR2 FYEKMQ come from the germline V gene (reference sequence). The V gene end was trimmed by 6 bases and the J gene end by 4 bases; junction bases not matched to a gene: 3. In DNA form, the CDR3 reads TGTGCCAGCAGTTTGACTAGCGGAGAGACCCAGTACTTC. Protein sequence: CASSLTSGETQYF.

This chain uses TRBV30 with TRBJ1-4, with TRBD1 matching 12 bases. CDR3 length equals 15 residues. J was trimmed by 7 bases and V by 5 bases; bases with no gene match: 8. The germline CDR1 and CDR2 sequences are GTSNPN and SVGIG (reference sequence). The CDR3 is CAWEAGTGGFEKLFF. The CDR3 DNA reads as TGTGCCTGGGAAGCCGGGACAGGGGGCTTTGAAAAACTGTTTTTT.

This clone has a handful of counts. CDR3 coding DNA: TGTGCCAGCAGTTACCCGACTATGGAGCAGTACTTC. Protein sequence: CASSYPTMEQYF. This chain connects TRBV6-2 or TRBV6-3 to TRBJ2-7; TRBD2 is a possible D gene (5 bases). Looked up from germline, CDR1 is MNHEY and CDR2 is SVGEGT. The germline V and J ends were trimmed by 2 bases and 7 bases, with 9 bases remaining between them. This CDR3 has 12 amino acids.

The chain recombines TRBV19 with TRBJ2-1; 13 bases are shared with TRBD2. Germline V CDR1 and CDR2: LNHDA, SQIVND (reference sequence). This CDR3 is 19 amino acids long. With V trimmed by 4 bases and J by 5 bases, 14 bases remained unmatched. CDR3 sequence (DNA): TGTGCCAGTAGTAGGGTGACTAGCGGGAGGCTCGGTCGCCACAATGAGCAGTTCTTC. Translated, it gives CASSRVTSGRLGRHNEQFF.

As to this clone: Germline and junction disagree at one end, which may indicate a read error. The chain couples TRBV19 to TRBJ2-7; D might be TRBD2 (6 bases). Germline V gene data show CDR1 as LNHDA and CDR2 as SQIVND (reference sequence). The CDR3 length is 13 residues. CDR3 loop: CASSIDRNSGIHF. CDR3 bases: TGTGCCAGTAGTATAGATCGGAATAGCGGAATTCACTTC. The complete variable domain, with remaining parts taken from reference TRBV19 and TRBJ2-7, reads DGGITQSPKYLFRKEGQNVTLSCEQNLNHDAMYWYRQDPGQGLRLIYYSQIVNDFQKGDIAEGYSVSREKKESFPLTVTSAQKNPTAFYLCASSIDRNSGIHFGPGTRLTVT.

The V and J genes are TRBV19 and TRBJ2-1, with 14 bases identical to TRBD2. Looked up from germline, CDR1 is LNHDA and CDR2 is SQIVND (reference sequence). CDR3 size: 16 residues. V was pared by 7 bases and J by 5 bases, with 7 bases of the junction left unmatched. CDR3 sequence: CASKGTSGSFNNEQFF. DNA for the CDR3: TGTGCCAGTAAGGGGACTAGCGGGAGTTTCAACAATGAGCAGTTCTTC.

The chain uses TRBV15 and TRBJ2-5; D is possibly TRBD1 (7 bases). Per germline, CDR1 LNHNV and CDR2 YYDKDF (reference sequence). The CDR3 has 16 amino acids. V was trimmed by 1 base and J by 1 base, leaving 13 bases between them. The DNA for the CDR3 is TGTGCCACCAGCAGAGGACAGGGAGGCAGCCAAGAGACCCAGTACTTC. Translation gives CATSRGQGGSQETQYF. The entire variable domain, with the rest obtained from reference TRBV15 and TRBJ2-5, is as follows: DAMVIQNPRYQVTQFGKPVTLSCSQTLNHNVMYWYQQKSSQAPKLLFHYYDKDFNNEADTPDNFQSRRPNTSFCFLDIRSPGLGDTAMYLCATSRGQGGSQETQYFGPGTRLLVL.

A few counts support this clone. The V and J genes are TRBV10-3 and TRBJ2-3, with a tentative D call TRBD2 (6 bases). This CDR3 has 16 residues. CDR1 and CDR2 from the germline V gene are ENHRY and SYGVKD. With 2 bases removed from V and 1 base from J, the gap between germline ends came to 13 bases. CDR3 in amino acids: CAISENAGLGTDTQYF. The DNA for the CDR3 is TGTGCCATCAGTGAGAATGCGGGGCTTGGCACAGATACGCAGTATTTT.

DNA for the CDR3: TGTGCCAGCAGTACCCTTAGCCTCCTGTTGTACTTC. The encoded protein is CASSTLSLLLYF. J is TRBJ2-7 and V is TRBV6-2 or TRBV6-3, with D hard to call. V was shortened by 5 bases and J by 12 bases, with 17 bases between the two germline ends. The CDR3 contains 12 residues. Germline CDR1 and CDR2: MNHEY and SVGEGT.

CDR3 amino acids: CASSQDVTYEQYF. The CDR3 nucleotides are TGTGCCAGCAGTCAGGATGTCACTTACGAGCAGTACTTC. The chain joins TRBV5-4 to TRBJ2-7; D is unclear. The CDR3 length is 13 residues. Germline V gene lookup returns CDR1 SGHNT and CDR2 YYREEE (reference sequence). The V gene lost 5 bases and the J gene lost 4 bases, with 13 bases spanning the gap.

The chain couples TRBV11-2 to TRBJ1-1; possible D gene TRBD1, 6 bases. V gave up 3 bases and J gave up 5 bases, with 16 bases separating them. The CDR3 totals 15 residues. Germline V lookup: CDR1 SGHAT, CDR2 FQNNGV. The CDR3 loop is CASSFGQGIGTEAFF. The CDR3 nucleotides are TGTGCCAGCAGCTTCGGCCAGGGGATAGGTACTGAAGCTTTCTTT.

J is TRBJ1-2 and V is TRBV15; no definite D call. The germline V gene encodes CDR1 LNHNV and CDR2 YYDKDF (reference sequence). The V end was cut by 6 bases, the J end by 0 bases, with 14 bases between. The CDR3 totals 15 residues. The CDR3, as DNA: TGTGCCACCAGTTTTCAGCGACTACCTAACTATGGCTACACCTTC. It yields the protein CATSFQRLPNYGYTF.

The rearrangement uses TRBV5-5 and TRBJ2-5; 9 bases match TRBD1. V was pared by 3 bases and J by 4 bases, with 16 bases of the junction left unmatched. This CDR3 comprises 18 residues. Germline V gene lookup returns CDR1 SGHKS and CDR2 YYEKEE (reference sequence). The chain's CDR3 is CASSYANGGQGGGETQYF. CDR3 DNA: TGTGCCAGCAGCTACGCGAATGGGGGACAGGGTGGTGGAGAGACCCAGTACTTC. Drawing the rest from reference TRBV5-5 and TRBJ2-5, the complete variable domain is DAGVTQSPTHLIKTRGQQVTLRCSPISGHKSVSWYQQVLGQGPQFIFQYYEKEERGRGNFPDRFSARQFPNYSSELNVNALLLGDSALYLCASSYANGGQGGGETQYFGPGTRLLVL.

This rearrangement joins TRBV29-1 to TRBJ2-5; 8 nucleotides agree with TRBD1. The germline V gene encodes CDR1 SQVTM and CDR2 ANQGSEA. This CDR3 comprises 14 residues. With 7 bases clipped from V and 5 bases from J, the junction kept 12 bases outside the gene matches. CDR3: CSDQRTGPGETQYF. The CDR3 bases are TGCAGCGACCAACGGACAGGGCCGGGGGAGACCCAGTACTTC.

The chain has TRBV7-8 and TRBJ2-1; 8 bases map to TRBD2. The V and J ends lost 5 bases and 7 bases, in that order; junction bases with no gene match: 4. CDR1 SGHVS and CDR2 FQNEAQ come from the germline V gene. The CDR3 loop spans 13 amino acids. CDR3: CASSEREWNEQFF. Written as DNA, the CDR3 is TGTGCCAGCAGCGAGCGGGAGTGGAATGAGCAGTTCTTC.

The CDR3 region is CASSLGTSGTTDTQYF. The DNA for the CDR3 is TGTGCCAGCAGCTTAGGGACTAGCGGGACCACAGATACGCAGTATTTT. The chain has TRBV11-3 and TRBJ2-3; 12 bases are a match to TRBD2. The CDR3 is 16 amino acids. CDR1 and CDR2 (germline): SGHNT, YENEEA. With 1 base clipped from V and 2 bases from J, the junction kept 1 base outside the gene matches.

The gene calls are TRBV4-2 and TRBJ1-1; D not certain. V lost 0 bases and J 1 base, leaving 9 bases between the germline ends. There are 15 residues in the CDR3. Germline CDR1 LGHNA, CDR2 YNFKEQ. The chain's CDR3 is CASSQDLGQNTEAFF. The CDR3 nucleotides read TGTGCCAGCAGCCAAGATCTAGGTCAGAACACTGAAGCTTTCTTT.

This sequence joins TRBV30 and TRBJ2-2; 7 nucleotides match TRBD2. The V and J ends lost 0 bases and 6 bases, in that order; junction bases with no gene match: 16. This CDR3 is 18 amino acids long. Germline lookup yields CDR1 GTSNPN and CDR2 SVGIG (reference sequence). This chain's CDR3 is CAWSVYRGVLVSSGELFF. The CDR3 region has the DNA TGTGCCTGGAGTGTATACCGGGGGGTGCTAGTAAGCTCCGGGGAGCTGTTTTTT.

This clone was counted only a few times. The CDR3 bases are TGTGCCAGCAGCGTAGCTACTAGCGGGGCTTACGAGCAGTACTTC. Amino acid sequence: CASSVATSGAYEQYF. V and J are TRBV9 and TRBJ2-7; 10 bases are a match to TRBD2. Per the germline V gene, CDR1 is SGDLS and CDR2 is YYNGEE. The junction had 4 bases not matched to a gene; V was cut back by 0 bases and J by 4 bases. The CDR3 consists of 15 residues.

The genes are TRBV5-1 and TRBJ1-1; D is undetermined. There are 14 residues in the CDR3. Germline V CDR1 and CDR2: SGHRS, YFSETQ. Trimming pared 0 bases from V and 4 bases from J, leaving 10 bases between. As DNA, the CDR3 is TGCGCCAGCAGCTTGGGACGGGCGGGCACTGAAGCTTTCTTT. Translation: CASSLGRAGTEAFF.

The J gene is TRBJ1-2, the V gene TRBV3-1 (or the pseudogene TRBV3-2); no reliable D call. CDR1 is LGHDT, CDR2 YNNKEL, per germline (reference sequence). The CDR3 is 15 amino acids. Trimming cost V 0 bases and J 0 bases, with 8 bases left between them. The CDR3 loop is CASSQDRATNYGYTF. As DNA, the CDR3 is TGTGCCAGCAGCCAAGATAGAGCAACTAACTATGGCTACACCTTC.

The J gene is TRBJ1-1, the V gene TRBV30; D may be TRBD1 (5 bases). The CDR3 is made up of 12 amino acids. Per the germline V gene, CDR1 is GTSNPN and CDR2 is SVGIG (reference sequence). The V gene lost 7 bases and the J gene lost 3 bases, with 12 bases spanning the gap. DNA of the CDR3: TGTGCCTCCGACGGGGGGTACACTGAAGCTTTCTTT. It yields the protein CASDGGYTEAFF.

This clone was found many times. The V and J genes are TRBV5-1 and TRBJ2-7; TRBD2 might be the D (5 bases). V was pared by 4 bases and J by 0 bases, with 17 bases between. The CDR3 is made up of 16 amino acids. The germline V gene encodes CDR1 SGHRS and CDR2 YFSETQ. The CDR3 sequence is CASSVQAEASSYEQYF. The CDR3 DNA reads as TGCGCCAGCAGCGTCCAAGCGGAGGCTTCCTCCTACGAGCAGTACTTC.